This TCR beta chain emerged from a study of blood T cells in healthy people across ages. Study context: Template switching retrieved approximately one barcoded beta molecule for each two T cells.

Regarding this clonotype: At one boundary the junction diverges from the germline segment, which might be a read error.

Per germline, CDR1 SGHDN and CDR2 FVKESK. CDR3 length equals 12 residues. Next came a second PCR, run for about 7 to 12 cycles, which used a sample-barcoded 5' primer along with a J-beta primer mix. TCRdb analysed the 5' RACE reads with MiXCR anew, one entry per CDR3 protein. The profile covers 900,000 to 950,000 distinct CDR3 sequences, with around 29% appearing a single time and approximately 10% taken by the ten largest. The sample also formed part of further work on T cells of mothers and their children.

The chain is built from TRBV14 and TRBJ1-6; D remains ambiguous. This receptor was obtained from a woman between 40 and 55 years old in good health. The sample taken for sequencing was blood. The CDR3 DNA is TGTGCCAGCAGCCAAGTTAATGCACCCCTCCACTTT. Encoded protein: CASSQVNAPLHF.